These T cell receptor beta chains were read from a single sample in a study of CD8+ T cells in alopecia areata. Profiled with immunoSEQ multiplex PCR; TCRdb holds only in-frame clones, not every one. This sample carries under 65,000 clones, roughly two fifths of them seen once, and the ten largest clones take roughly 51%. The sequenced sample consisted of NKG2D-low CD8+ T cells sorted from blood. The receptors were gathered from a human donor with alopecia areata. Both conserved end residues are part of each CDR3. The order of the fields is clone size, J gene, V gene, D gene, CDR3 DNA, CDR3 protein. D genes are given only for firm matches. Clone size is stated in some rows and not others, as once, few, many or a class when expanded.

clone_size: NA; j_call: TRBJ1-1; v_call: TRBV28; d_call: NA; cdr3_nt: TGTGCCAGCAGTTTTCGGGGTTTGAGGGCTGAAGCTTTCTTT; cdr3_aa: CASSFRGLRAEAFF
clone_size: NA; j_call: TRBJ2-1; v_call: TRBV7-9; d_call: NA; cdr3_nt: TGTGCCAGCAGGCCCCAGCCGGACAATGAGCAGTTCTTC; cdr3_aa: CASRPQPDNEQFF
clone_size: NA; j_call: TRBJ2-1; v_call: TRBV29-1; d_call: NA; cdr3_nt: TGCAGCGTTGAAGGGCGGCTAAATGAGCAGTTCTTC; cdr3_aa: CSVEGRLNEQFF
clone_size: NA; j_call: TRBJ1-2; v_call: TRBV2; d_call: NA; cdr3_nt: TGTGCCAGCAGTGAAGATCTGAACAGTGTCTACTATGGCTACACCTTC; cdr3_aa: CASSEDLNSVYYGYTF
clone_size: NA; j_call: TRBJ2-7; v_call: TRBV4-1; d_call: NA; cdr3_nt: TGCGCCAGCAGCCCATTTAACTCCTACGAGCAGTACTTC; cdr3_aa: CASSPFNSYEQYF
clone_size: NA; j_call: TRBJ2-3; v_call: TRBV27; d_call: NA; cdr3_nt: TGTGCCAGCAGTTTCAACCCCACAGATACGCAGTATTTT; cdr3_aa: CASSFNPTDTQYF
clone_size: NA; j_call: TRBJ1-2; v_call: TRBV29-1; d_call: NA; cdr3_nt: TGCAGCGTTGAAGGGGGTCCCACCGCTAACTATGGCTACACCTTC; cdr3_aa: CSVEGGPTANYGYTF
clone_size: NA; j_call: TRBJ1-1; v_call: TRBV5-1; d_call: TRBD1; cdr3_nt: TGCGCCAGCAGCTCCACAGGGGGTAGCACTGAAGCTTTCTTT; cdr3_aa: CASSSTGGSTEAFF
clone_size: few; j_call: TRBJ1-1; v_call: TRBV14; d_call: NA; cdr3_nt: TGTGCCAGCAGCCATACAGGGTCCACTGAAGCTTTCTTT; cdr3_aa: CASSHTGSTEAFF
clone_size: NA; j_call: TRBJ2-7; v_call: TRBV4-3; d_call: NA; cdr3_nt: TGCGCCAGCAGCCCAAGCCCAGGGTACGAGCAGTACTTC; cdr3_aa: CASSPSPGYEQYF
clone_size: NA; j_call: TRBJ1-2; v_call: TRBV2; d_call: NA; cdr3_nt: TGTGCCAGCAGCGACCTGACAGGCCGCTATGGCTACACCTTC; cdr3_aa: CASSDLTGRYGYTF
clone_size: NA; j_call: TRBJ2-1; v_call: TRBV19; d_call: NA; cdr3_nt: TGTGCCAGTAATTGGGGCATGGACAATGAGCAGTTCTTC; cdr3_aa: CASNWGMDNEQFF
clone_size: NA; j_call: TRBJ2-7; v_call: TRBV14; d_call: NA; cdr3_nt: TGTGCCAGCAGCCGGAGTGGCTCCTACGAGCAGTACTTC; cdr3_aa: CASSRSGSYEQYF
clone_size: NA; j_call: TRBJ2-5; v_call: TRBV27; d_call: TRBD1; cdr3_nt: TGTGCCAGCAGACCAAACAGGGGGCGAGAGACCCAGTACTTC; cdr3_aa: CASRPNRGRETQYF
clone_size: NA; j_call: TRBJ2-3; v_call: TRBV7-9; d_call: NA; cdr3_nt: TGTGCCAGCAGCTTAGTAGGACAGACACAGGCAGATACGCAGTATTTT; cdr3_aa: CASSLVGQTQADTQYF
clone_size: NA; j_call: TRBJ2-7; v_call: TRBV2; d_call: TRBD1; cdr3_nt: TGTGCCAGCCGACAGGGTGCCTACGAGCAGTACTTC; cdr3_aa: CASRQGAYEQYF
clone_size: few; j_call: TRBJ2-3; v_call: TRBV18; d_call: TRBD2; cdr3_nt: TGTGCCAGCTCCACTAGCGGGGCAGGTGATACGCAGTATTTT; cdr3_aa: CASSTSGAGDTQYF
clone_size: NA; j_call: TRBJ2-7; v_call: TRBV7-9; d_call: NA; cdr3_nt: TGTGCCAGCAGCTTAGACAGGCCCGAGCAGTACTTC; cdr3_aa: CASSLDRPEQYF
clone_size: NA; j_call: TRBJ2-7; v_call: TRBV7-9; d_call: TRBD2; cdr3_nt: TGTGCCAGCAGCCTTAGCCGGACTAGTACCTACGAGCAGTACTTC; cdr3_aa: CASSLSRTSTYEQYF
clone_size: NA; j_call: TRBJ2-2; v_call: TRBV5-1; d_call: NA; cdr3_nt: TGCGCCAGCAGCCCGGCGGGCGGTGTTGAGCTGTTTTTT; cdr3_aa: CASSPAGGVELFF
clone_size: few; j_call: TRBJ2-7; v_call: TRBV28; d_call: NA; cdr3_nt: TGTGCCAGCAGTCCACCTTCGTACATATCCTACGAGCAGTACTTC; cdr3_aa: CASSPPSYISYEQYF
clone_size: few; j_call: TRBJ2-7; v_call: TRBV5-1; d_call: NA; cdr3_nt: TGCGCCAGCAGCTTGACAGGTAACTACGAGCAGTACTTC; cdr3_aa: CASSLTGNYEQYF
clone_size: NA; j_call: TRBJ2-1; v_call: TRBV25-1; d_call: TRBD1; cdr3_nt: TGTGCCAGCAGTGTCGGGACAGCTTACCTAAACAATGAGCAGTTCTTC; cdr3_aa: CASSVGTAYLNNEQFF
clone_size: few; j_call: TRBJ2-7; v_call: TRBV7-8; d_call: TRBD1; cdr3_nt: TGTGCCAGCAGCTTACCGGGACAGACCTACGAGCAGTACTTC; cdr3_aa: CASSLPGQTYEQYF
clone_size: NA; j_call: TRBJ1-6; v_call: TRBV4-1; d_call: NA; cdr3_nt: TGCGCCAGCAGCGCCCAGGGGATTTCACCCCTCCACTTT; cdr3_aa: CASSAQGISPLHF
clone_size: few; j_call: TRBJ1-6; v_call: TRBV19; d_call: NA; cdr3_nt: TGTGCCAGTAGCATAGCTAATTCACCCCTCCACTTT; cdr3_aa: CASSIANSPLHF
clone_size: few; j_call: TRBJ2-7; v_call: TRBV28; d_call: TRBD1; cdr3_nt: TGTGCCAGCAGATCCGGGACAGCCTACGAGCAGTACTTC; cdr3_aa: CASRSGTAYEQYF
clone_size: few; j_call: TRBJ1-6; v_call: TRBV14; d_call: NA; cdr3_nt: TGTGCCAGCAGTTGGGGAGGAAATTCACCCCTCCACTTT; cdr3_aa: CASSWGGNSPLHF
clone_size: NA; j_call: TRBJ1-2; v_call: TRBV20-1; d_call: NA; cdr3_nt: TGCAGTGCTAGAGAGGACTTGGTCGACGCCTTC; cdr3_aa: CSAREDLVDAF
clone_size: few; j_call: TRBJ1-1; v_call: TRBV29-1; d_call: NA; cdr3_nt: TGCAGCCCCAGGGGACGGGACGGAACTGAAGCTTTCTTT; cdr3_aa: CSPRGRDGTEAFF
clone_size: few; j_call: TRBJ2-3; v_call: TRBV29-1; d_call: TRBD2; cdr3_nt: TGCAGCTTAGAGCGGGAGCTAGATACGCAGTATTTT; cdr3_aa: CSLERELDTQYF
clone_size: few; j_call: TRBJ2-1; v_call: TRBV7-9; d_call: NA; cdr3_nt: TGTGCCAGCAGTTCCGGAGGGGAGGACTACAATGAGCAGTTCTTC; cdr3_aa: CASSSGGEDYNEQFF
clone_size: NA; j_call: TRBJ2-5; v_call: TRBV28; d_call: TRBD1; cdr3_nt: TGTGCCAGCAAATTGACAGGGAGCGAAGAGACCCAGTACTTC; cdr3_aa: CASKLTGSEETQYF
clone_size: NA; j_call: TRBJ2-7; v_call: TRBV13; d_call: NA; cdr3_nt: TGTGCCAGCAGCCCCGTCGTTGGGTCCTACGAGCAGTACTTC; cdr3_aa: CASSPVVGSYEQYF
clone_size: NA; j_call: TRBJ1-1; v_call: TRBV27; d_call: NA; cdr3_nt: TGTGCCAGCAGCATTGCTTTGGGGGGGAACACTGAAGCTTTCTTT; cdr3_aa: CASSIALGGNTEAFF
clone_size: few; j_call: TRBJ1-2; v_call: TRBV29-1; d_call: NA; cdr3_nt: TGCAGCGTTGAGTCAGGGCCTCCGAACTATGGCTACACCTTC; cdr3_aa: CSVESGPPNYGYTF
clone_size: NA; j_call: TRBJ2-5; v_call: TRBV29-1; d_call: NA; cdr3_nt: TGCAGCGTTGAGTTGGCTAGTTGGGCGGAGACCCAGTACTTC; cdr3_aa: CSVELASWAETQYF
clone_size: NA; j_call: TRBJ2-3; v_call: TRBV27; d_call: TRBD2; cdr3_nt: TGTGCCAGCAGTCCTGGGACTAGCGGGCGCACAGATACGCAGTATTTT; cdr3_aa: CASSPGTSGRTDTQYF
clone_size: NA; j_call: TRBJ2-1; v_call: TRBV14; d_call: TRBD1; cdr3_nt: TGTGCCAGCAGCCAAGCGGGGACAGATCCCGTCTTC; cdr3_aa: CASSQAGTDPVF
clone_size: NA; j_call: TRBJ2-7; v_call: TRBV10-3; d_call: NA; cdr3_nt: TGTGCCATCAGTGAGGGACTCGTCTACGAGCAGTACTTC; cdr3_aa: CAISEGLVYEQYF
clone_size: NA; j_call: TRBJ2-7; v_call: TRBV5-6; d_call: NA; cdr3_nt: TGTGCCAGCAGCTTGGATGCCAGTAACGAGCAGTACTTC; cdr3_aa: CASSLDASNEQYF
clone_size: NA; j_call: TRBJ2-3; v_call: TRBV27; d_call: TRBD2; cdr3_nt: TGTGCCAGCAGACCCCGACTAGCGGAATTCACAGATACGCAGTATTTT; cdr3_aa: CASRPRLAEFTDTQYF
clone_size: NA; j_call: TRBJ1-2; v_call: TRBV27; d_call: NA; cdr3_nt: TGTGCCAGCAGTTTGGGCCCCAACTATGGCTACACCTTC; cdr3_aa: CASSLGPNYGYTF
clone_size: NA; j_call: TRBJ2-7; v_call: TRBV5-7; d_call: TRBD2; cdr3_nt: TGTGCCAGCAGCCCGCCGTGGTTGGGGGGGTCGGACGAGCAGTACTTC; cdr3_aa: CASSPPWLGGSDEQYF
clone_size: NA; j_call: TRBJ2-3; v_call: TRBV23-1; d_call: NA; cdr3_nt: TGCGCCAGGAGGCTCGGCCAGGCATCTCAGTATTTT; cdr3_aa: CARRLGQASQYF
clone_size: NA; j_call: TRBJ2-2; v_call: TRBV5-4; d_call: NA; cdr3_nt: TGTGCCAGCAGCTCCTCCCTTGAGGTCCCCGGGGAGCTGTTTTTT; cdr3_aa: CASSSSLEVPGELFF